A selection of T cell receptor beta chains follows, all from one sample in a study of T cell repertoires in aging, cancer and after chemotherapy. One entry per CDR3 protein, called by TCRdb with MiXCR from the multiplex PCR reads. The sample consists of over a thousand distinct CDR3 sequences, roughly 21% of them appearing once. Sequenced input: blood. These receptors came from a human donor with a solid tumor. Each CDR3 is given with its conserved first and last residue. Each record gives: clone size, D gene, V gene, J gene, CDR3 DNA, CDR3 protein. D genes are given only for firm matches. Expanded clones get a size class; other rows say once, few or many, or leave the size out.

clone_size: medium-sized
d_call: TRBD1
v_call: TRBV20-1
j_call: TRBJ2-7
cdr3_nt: TGCAGTGCTTCCGGGACAGGGGGTAACGAGCAGTACTTC
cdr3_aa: CSASGTGGNEQYF

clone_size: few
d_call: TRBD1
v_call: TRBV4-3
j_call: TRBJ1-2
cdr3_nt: TGCGCCAGCAGCCAACATATTCCCGGGGACAGCCTGAATTTCTATGGCTACACCTTC
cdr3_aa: CASSQHIPGDSLNFYGYTF

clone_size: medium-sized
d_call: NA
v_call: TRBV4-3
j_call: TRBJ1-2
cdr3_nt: TGCGCCAGCAGCCAAGCTATACCGGGCCATCAAGGCGATGGCTACACCTTC
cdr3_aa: CASSQAIPGHQGDGYTF

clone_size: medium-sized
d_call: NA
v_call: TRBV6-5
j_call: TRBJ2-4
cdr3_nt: TGTGCCAGCAGTTACGAGGGGACCAAAAACATTCAGTACTTC
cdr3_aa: CASSYEGTKNIQYF

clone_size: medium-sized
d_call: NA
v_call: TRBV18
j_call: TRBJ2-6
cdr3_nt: TGTGCCAGCTCACTCCAGGGTTCTGGGGCCAACGTCCTGACTTTC
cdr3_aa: CASSLQGSGANVLTF

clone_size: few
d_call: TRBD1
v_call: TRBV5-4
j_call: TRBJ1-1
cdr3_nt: TGTGCCAGCAGCCGACAGGGGCGGAGCACTGAAGCTTTCTTT
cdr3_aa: CASSRQGRSTEAFF

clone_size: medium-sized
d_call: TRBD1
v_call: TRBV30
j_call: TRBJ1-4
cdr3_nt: TGTGCCTGGAGTGTCGGACAGGGAACTAATGAAAAACTGTTTTTT
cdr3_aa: CAWSVGQGTNEKLFF

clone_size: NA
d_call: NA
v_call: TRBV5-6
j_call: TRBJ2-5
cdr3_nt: TGTGCCAGCAGCTTAGCGGGCAGGGCAGAGACCCAGTACTTC
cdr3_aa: CASSLAGRAETQYF

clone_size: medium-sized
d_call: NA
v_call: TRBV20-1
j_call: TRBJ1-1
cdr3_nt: TGCAGTGCCCCGACCTCGGGACGGACGAACACTGAAGCTTTCTTT
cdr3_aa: CSAPTSGRTNTEAFF

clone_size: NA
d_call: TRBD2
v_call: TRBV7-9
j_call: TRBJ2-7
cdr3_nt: TGTGCCAGCAGCTTGGGCGGGGGCTCCTACGAGCAGTACTTC
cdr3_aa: CASSLGGGSYEQYF

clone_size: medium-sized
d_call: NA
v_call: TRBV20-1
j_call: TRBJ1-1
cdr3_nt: TGCAGTGCTAAGCCGGGGCAAGGGGGCACTGAAGCTTTCTTT
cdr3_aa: CSAKPGQGGTEAFF

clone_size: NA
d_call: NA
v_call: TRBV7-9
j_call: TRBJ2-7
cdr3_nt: TGTGCCAGCAGCTTCGGTGGTGAGCCCGAGCAGTACTTC
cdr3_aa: CASSFGGEPEQYF

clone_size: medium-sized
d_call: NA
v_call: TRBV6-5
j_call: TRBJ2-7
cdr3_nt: TGTGCCAGCAGTGGCCCGCTGGGGGGAACAGAAGGCGAGCAGTACTTC
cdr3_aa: CASSGPLGGTEGEQYF

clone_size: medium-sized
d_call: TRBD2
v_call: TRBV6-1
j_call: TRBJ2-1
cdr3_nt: TGTGCCAGTCGGACTAGCGGGGGACATGAGCAGTTCTTC
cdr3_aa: CASRTSGGHEQFF

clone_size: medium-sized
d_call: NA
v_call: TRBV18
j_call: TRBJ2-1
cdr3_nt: TGTGCCAGCTCACCAACCGACTCCAACAATGAGCAGTTCTTC
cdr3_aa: CASSPTDSNNEQFF

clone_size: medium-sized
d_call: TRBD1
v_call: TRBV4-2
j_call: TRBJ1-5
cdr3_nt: TGTGCCAGCAGCCAAGCACAGGGGGCACAGCCCCAGCATTTT
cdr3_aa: CASSQAQGAQPQHF

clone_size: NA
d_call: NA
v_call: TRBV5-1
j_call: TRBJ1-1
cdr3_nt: TGCGCCAGCTTAGAGGGAGCCAGTGGCACTGAAGCTTTCTTT
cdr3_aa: CASLEGASGTEAFF

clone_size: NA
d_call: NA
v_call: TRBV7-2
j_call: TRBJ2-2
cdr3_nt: TGTGCCAGCAGCTTAGTGGGACCCCCGCCCACCGGGGAGCTGTTTTTT
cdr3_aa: CASSLVGPPPTGELFF

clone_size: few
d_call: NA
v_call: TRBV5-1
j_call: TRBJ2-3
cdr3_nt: TGCGCCAGCAGACCTACCCTTGGGGGGGGGGCCGGAGATACGCAGTATTTT
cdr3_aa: CASRPTLGGGAGDTQYF

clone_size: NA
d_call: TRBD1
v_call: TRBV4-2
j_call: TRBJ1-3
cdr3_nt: TGTGCCAGCAGCCAAGATGGAACGGGACAGGGGGTTCGTGGAAACACCATATATTTT
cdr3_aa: CASSQDGTGQGVRGNTIYF

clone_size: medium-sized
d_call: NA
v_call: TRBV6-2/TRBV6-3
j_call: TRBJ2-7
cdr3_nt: TGTGCCAGCAGTTACACGGGAGAGCAGTACTTC
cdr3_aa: CASSYTGEQYF

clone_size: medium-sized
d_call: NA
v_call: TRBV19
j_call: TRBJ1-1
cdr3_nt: TGTGCCAGTAGTATTGCCGACAGGATGAACACTGAAGCTTTCTTT
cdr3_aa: CASSIADRMNTEAFF

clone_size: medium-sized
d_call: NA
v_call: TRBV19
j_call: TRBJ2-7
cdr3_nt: TGTGCCAGTACCCCCCAGGCGGGGACCTACGAGCAGTACTTC
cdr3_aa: CASTPQAGTYEQYF

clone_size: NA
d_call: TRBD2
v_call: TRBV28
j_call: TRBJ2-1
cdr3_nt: TGTGCCAGCAGAGGGGGACTAGTCAATGAGCAGTTCTTC
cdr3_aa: CASRGGLVNEQFF

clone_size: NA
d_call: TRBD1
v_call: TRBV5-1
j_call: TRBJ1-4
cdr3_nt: TGCGCCAGCAGCCCTCGGGACAGGGTGGGTAATGAAAAACTGTTTTTT
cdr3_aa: CASSPRDRVGNEKLFF

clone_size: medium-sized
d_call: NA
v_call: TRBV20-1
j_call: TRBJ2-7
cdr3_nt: TGCAGTGCTAGACGGGGGAGCTCCTACGAGCAGTACTTC
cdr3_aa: CSARRGSSYEQYF

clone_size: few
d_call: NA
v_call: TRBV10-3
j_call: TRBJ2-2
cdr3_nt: TGTGCCACCGGGACTTTGGGAGAAACCGGGGAGCTGTTTTTT
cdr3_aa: CATGTLGETGELFF

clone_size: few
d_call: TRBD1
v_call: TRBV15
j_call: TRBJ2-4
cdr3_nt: TGTGCCACCAGCAGGACCTCCAGACAGGGGGCCAAAAACATTCAGTACTTC
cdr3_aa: CATSRTSRQGAKNIQYF

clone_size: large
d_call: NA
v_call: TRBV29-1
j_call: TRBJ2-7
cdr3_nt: TGCAGCGTTGTGGGTCAAGCCTACGAGCAGTACTTC
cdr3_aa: CSVVGQAYEQYF

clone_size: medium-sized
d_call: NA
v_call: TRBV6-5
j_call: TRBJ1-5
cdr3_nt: TGTGCCAGCAGGCTCCGGGACAACCATCAGCCCCAGCATTTT
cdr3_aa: CASRLRDNHQPQHF

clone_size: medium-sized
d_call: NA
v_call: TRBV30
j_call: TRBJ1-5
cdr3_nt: TGTGCCTGGAGTGTTGGGGTATCCCAGCCCCAGCATTTT
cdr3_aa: CAWSVGVSQPQHF

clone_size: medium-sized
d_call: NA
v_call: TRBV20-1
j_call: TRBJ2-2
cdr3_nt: TGCAGTGCTCCCGTAGGTTTGTCCGGGGAGCTGTTTTTT
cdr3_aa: CSAPVGLSGELFF

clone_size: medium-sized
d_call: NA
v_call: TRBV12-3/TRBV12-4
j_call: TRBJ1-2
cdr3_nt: TGTGCCAGCAGCCCCGGCCCAGTAGGGCTATACGGCTACACCTTC
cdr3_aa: CASSPGPVGLYGYTF

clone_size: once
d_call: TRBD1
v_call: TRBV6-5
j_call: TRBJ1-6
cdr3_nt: TGTGCCAGCAGAACGTCGGCCGGGACAGGGAGGTCACCCCTCCACTTT
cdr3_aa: CASRTSAGTGRSPLHF

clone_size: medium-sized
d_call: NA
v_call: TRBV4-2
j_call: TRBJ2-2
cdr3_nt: TGTGCCAGCAGCCGCTCTCGGTCCCTCACCACCGGGGAGCTGTTTTTT
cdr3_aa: CASSRSRSLTTGELFF

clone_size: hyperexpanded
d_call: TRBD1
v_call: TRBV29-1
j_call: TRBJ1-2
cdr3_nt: TGCAGCGTAGGGGACAGCGTTAACTATGGCTACACCTTC
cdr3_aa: CSVGDSVNYGYTF

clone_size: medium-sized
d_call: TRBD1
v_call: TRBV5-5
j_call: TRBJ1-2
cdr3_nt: TGTGCCAGCAGCTTGTGGTGGTCGGGGGACAGTCTAAGCTACACCTTC
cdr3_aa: CASSLWWSGDSLSYTF

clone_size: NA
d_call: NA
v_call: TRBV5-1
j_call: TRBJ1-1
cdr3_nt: TGCGCCAGCGCTCCCGGGGGCGGTGGAAGGACTGAAGCTTTCTTT
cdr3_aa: CASAPGGGGRTEAFF

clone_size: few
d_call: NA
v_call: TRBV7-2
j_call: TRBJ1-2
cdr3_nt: TGTGCCAGCAGCCCGTACAGGGTCGAAAACTATGGCTACACCTTC
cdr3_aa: CASSPYRVENYGYTF

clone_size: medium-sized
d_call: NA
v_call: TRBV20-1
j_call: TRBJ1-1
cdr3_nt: TGCAGTGCCCTCCCAGGGAACACTGAAGCTTTCTTT
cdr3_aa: CSALPGNTEAFF

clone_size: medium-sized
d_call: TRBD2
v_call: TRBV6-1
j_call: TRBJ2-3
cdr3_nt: TGTGCCAGCACTAAGCGGGGTAGCACAGATACGCAGTATTTT
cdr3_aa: CASTKRGSTDTQYF

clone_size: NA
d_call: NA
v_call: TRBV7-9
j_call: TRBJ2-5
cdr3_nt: TGTGCCAGCAGCTTACCGGGGGGCCTAGAGACCCAGTACTTC
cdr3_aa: CASSLPGGLETQYF

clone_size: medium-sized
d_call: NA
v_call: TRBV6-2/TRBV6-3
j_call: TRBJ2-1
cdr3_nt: TGTGCCAGCAGTTCCCGGGGGACTCCTTACGTCGATGAGCAGTTCTTC
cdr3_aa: CASSSRGTPYVDEQFF

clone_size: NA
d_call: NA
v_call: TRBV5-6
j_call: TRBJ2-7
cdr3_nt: TGTGCCAGCAGCTTGGTGGGGTTCTCCTACGAGCAGTACTTC
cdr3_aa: CASSLVGFSYEQYF

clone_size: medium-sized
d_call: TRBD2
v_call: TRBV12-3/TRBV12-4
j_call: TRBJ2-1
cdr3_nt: TGTGCCAGCAGTTTCGTGATAGCGGGGAACAATGAGCAGTTCTTC
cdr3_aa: CASSFVIAGNNEQFF